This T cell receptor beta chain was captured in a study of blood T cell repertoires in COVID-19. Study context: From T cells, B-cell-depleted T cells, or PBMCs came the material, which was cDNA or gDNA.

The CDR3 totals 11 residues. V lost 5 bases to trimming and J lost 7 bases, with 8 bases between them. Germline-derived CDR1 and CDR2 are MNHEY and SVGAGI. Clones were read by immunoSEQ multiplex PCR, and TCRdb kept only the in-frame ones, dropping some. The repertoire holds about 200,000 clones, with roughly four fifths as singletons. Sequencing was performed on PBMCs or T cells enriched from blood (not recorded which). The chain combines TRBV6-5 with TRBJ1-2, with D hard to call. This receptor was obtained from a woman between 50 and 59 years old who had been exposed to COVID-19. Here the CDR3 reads CASSHEGGYTF. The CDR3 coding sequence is TGTGCCAGCAGTCACGAGGGTGGCTACACCTTC.